This T cell receptor beta chain was recorded in a study of memory CD4+ T cells and cytomegalovirus serostatus (dated by TCRdb to the late 2010s). General notes on the study: The cohort comprised 33 healthy Belgian adults, 9 CMV seropositive and around 24 CMV seronegative. The study sequenced CD4+ memory TCRbeta repertoires of a Belgian cohort with known cytomegalovirus serostatus to replicate a published TCR-based CMV serostatus classifier. What the work shows at the level of the full study, not this receptor alone: Of 164 previously reported CMV-associated TCRbeta sequences, around 70 appeared in the CD4+ memory repertoires, each in one to five individuals. For predicting CMV serostatus, the median bootstrapped AUC was approximately 0.95 using the original framework and almost 0.93 using a US-trained random forest. The results were read as suggesting that the CMV-associated TCR signature is, for the most part, present in the CD4+ memory repertoire. On the Belgian cohort, the classifier built on the original framework reached a median bootstrapped AUC of about 0.96, with a 95% CI of 0.76-1.00. Only CD4+CD45RO+ memory cells were sequenced, unlike the original study, which covered naive and memory CD4+ and CD8+ populations.

As to this clone: What this receptor recognizes is not known. Per-nucleotide qualities are absent, and no much larger clonotype sits a single base away.

Single viable CD3+CD4+CD8-CD45RO+ cells were sorted as memory CD4+ T cells on a FACSAria II. CMV serostatus was determined with a Roche Elecsys assay detecting serum IgG against CMV pp150, pp28, p38 and p52. Once the samples were thawed, total CD4+ T cells were enriched through positive selection using CD4 magnetic microbeads. The samples came from a separate study whose specific focus was interrogating the CD4+ T cell memory repertoire. Peripheral blood mononuclear cells were isolated and cryopreserved according to standard operating procedures, and serum was stored at -80 degrees C. Staining used CD3-PerCP (BW264/56), CD4-APC (RPA-T4), CD45RO-PE (UCHT1) and CD8-Pacific Orange (3B5) antibodies, with Sytox blue excluding non-viable cells. Counted from cysteine to phenylalanine, this CDR3 has 14 amino acids. The read is trimmed to its CDR3 DNA, 42 bases read in frame from base 1. From the germline V gene, CDR1 is SGHDT and CDR2 is YYEEEE. V has 0 bases trimmed and J has 4 bases trimmed; junction bases matching no gene number 3.

The Quick-DNA Microprep Kit was used to extract genomic DNA from the sorted cells. Amplification of TCRbeta DNA was done with the immunoSEQ hsTCRbeta kit, following the protocol from the manufacturer. An Illumina MiSeq instrument was used to sequence the TCRbeta libraries. Per the original workflow: After out-of-frame sequences were removed, millions of distinct TCRbeta sequences remained, averaging approximately 67,000 per individual. Each individual was scored according to the count of around 160 previously reported CMV-associated TCRbeta sequences and the total productive distinct TCRbeta count. A beta-binomial model was reimplemented in Python, and random forests from scikit-learn, run with default parameters, were trained on data from the US cohort. On the Belgian cohort, classifier performance was reported as the median AUC, along with percentile confidence intervals, across 10,000 bootstrap iterations. Here the immuneACCESS table is served through TCRdb, limited to in-frame sequences with V and J called. Missing clones are a known gap in these copies; in checked studies unresolved V genes cover under half, and the rest lacks a known reason. The DNA was the basis for D and trimming; V, J and clone size are from that table. The sample yields over 40,000 clones; roughly four fifths were counted once. The top ten hold about 1.2% of the sample.

The chain joins TRBV5-6 to TRBJ2-7, with 8 bases in between that match TRBD1. The receptor was derived from an adult in good health and CMV-seropositive. Sequenced sample: memory CD4+ T cells from blood. The DNA sequence reads TGTGCCAGCAGCTTGGCGCAGGGGGCGTACGAGCAGTACTTC. It is translated as CASSLAQGAYEQYF.